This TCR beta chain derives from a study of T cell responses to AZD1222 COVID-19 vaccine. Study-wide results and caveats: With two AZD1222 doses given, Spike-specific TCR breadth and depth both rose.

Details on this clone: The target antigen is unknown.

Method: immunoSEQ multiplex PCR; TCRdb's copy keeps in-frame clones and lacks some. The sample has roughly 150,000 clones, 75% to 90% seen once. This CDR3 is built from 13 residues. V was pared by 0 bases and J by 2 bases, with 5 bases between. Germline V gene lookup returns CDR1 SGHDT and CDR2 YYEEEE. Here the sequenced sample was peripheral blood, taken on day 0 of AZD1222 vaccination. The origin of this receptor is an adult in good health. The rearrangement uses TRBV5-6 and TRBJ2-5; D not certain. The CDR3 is CASSLGRQETQYF. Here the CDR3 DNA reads TGTGCCAGCAGCTTGGGACGTCAAGAGACCCAGTACTTC.